This TCR beta chain originates from a study of OX40 agonist ivuxolimab in advanced cancers. Study background: It was ivuxolimab, an agonistic anti-OX40 (CD134) antibody, that patients were treated with. Study-level results: CD4+ and CD8+ T cells in blood underwent clonal expansion by week 6 at 0.1 to 3.0 mg/kg.

The CDR3 contains 16 residues. V dropped 0 bases and J dropped 3 bases, with 13 bases sitting between them. Germline V gene lookup returns CDR1 LNHNV and CDR2 YYDKDF (reference sequence). Regarding this clone: The antigen remains undetermined.

Generated by immunoSEQ multiplex PCR, the TCRdb table keeps only in-frame clones and is missing some. The sample records roughly 86,000 clones, about 89% being singletons. J is TRBJ2-3 and V is TRBV15; D assignment may be TRBD1 or TRBD2 (5 bases each). The sample here was CD4+ or CD8+ T cells sorted from blood, taken in a trial of the OX40 agonist ivuxolimab. This receptor was taken from an adult with an advanced solid tumor such as melanoma, head and neck, liver or kidney cancer. Here the CDR3 DNA reads TGTGCCACCAGCAGAGATAGTAGAGGGGAGACAGATACGCAGTATTTT. It is translated as CATSRDSRGETDTQYF.